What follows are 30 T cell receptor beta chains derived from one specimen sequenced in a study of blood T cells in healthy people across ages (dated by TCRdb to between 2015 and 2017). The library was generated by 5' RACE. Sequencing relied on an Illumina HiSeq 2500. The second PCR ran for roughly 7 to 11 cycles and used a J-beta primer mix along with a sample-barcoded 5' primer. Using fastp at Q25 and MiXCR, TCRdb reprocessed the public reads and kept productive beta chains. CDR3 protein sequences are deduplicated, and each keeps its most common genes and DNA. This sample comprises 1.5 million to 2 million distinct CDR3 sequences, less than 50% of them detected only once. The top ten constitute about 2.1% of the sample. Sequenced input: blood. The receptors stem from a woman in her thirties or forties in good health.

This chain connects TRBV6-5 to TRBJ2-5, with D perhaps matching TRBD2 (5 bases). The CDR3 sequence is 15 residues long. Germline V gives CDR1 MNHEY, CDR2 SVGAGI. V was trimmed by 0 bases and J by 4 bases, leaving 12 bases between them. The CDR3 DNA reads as TGTGCCAGCAGTTACTCGAACTTTGGAGGAGAGACCCAGTACTTC. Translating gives CASSYSNFGGETQYF.

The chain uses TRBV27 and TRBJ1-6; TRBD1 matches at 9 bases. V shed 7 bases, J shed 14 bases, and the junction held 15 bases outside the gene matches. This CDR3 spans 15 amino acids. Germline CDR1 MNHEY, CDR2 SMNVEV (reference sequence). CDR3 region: CASKQPGQGFRSLHF. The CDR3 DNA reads TGTGCCAGCAAACAACCGGGACAGGGCTTTAGATCCCTCCACTTT.

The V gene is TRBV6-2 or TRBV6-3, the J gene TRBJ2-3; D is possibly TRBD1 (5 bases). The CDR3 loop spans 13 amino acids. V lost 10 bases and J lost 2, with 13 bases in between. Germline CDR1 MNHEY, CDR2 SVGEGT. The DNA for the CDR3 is TGTGCCACCCGTGATGGGGCCACAGATACGCAGTATTTT. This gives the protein CATRDGATDTQYF.

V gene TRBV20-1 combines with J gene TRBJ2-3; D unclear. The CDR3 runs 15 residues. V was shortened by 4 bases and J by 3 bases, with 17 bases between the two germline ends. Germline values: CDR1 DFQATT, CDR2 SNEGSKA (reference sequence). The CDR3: CSAKAFFLETDTQYF. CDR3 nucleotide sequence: TGCAGTGCTAAGGCTTTCTTTCTAGAGACAGATACGCAGTATTTT.

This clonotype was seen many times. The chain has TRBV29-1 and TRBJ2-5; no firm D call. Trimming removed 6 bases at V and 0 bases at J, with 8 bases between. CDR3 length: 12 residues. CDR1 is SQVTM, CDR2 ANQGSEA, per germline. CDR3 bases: TGCAGCGTAGACCAGTACCAAGAGACCCAGTACTTC. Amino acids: CSVDQYQETQYF.

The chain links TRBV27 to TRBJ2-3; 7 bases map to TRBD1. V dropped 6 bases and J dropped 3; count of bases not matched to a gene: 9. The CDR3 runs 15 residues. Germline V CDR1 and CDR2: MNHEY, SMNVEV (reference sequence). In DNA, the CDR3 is TGTGCCAGCAGGCAAGACAGGGTTGTGACAGATACGCAGTATTTT. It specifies CASRQDRVVTDTQYF.

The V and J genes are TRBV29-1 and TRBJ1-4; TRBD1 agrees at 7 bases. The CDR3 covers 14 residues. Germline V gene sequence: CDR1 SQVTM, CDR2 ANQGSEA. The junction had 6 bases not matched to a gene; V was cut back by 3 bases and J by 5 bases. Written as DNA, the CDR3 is TGCAGCGTTGAGGACAGGACTCGGAATGAAAAACTGTTTTTT. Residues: CSVEDRTRNEKLFF. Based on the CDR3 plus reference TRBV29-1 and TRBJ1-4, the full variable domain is SAVISQKPSRDICQRGTSLTIQCQVDSQVTMMFWYRQQPGQSLTLIATANQGSEATYESGFVIDKFPISRPNLTFSTLTVSNMSPEDSSIYLCSVEDRTRNEKLFFGSGTQLSVL.

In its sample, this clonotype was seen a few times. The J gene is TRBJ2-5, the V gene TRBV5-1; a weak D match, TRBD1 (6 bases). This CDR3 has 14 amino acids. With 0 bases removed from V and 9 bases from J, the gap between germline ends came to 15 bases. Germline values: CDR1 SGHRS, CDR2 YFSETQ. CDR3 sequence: CASSLGDTSPAQYF. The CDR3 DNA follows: TGCGCCAGCAGCTTGGGGGACACCTCCCCGGCCCAGTACTTC.

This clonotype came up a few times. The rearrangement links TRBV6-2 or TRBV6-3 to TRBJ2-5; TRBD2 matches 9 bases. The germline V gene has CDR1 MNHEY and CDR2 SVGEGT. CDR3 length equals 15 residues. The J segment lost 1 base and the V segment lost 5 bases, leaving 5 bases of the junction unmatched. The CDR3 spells CASSLTSGRQETQYF. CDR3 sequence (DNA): TGTGCCAGCAGTCTGACTAGCGGTCGCCAAGAGACCCAGTACTTC.

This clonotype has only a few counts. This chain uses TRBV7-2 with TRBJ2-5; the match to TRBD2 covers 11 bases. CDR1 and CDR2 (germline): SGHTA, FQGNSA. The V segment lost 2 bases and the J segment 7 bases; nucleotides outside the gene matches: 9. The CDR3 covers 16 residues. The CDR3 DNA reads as TGTGCCAGCAGCTTACACCCGACTAGCGGGGCGGGGACCCAGTACTTC. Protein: CASSLHPTSGAGTQYF.

The CDR3 protein is CASSQNGGYEQYF. The DNA of the CDR3 is TGCGCCAGCAGCCAAAATGGGGGTTACGAGCAGTACTTC. The chain recombines TRBV5-1 with TRBJ2-4; D may be TRBD1 or TRBD2 (5 bases each). With the DNA end fitting TRBJ2-7 better, the J assignment may be wrong. CDR1 is SGHRS, CDR2 YFSETQ, per germline. The CDR3 length is 13 residues.

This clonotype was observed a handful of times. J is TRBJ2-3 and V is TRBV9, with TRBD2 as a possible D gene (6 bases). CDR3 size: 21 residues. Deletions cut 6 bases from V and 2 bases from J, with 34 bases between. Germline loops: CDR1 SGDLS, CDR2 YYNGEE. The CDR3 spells CASTPWGSSSPGLGTTDTQYF. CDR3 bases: TGTGCCAGCACCCCGTGGGGCAGCTCATCACCGGGACTTGGGACCACAGATACGCAGTATTTT.

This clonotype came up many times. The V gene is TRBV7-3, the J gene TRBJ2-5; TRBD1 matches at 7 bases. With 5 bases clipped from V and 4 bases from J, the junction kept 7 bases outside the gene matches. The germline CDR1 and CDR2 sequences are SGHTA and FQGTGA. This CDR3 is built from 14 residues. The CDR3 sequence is CASSPTGIRETQYF. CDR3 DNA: TGTGCCAGCAGCCCGACAGGGATTCGAGAGACCCAGTACTTC.

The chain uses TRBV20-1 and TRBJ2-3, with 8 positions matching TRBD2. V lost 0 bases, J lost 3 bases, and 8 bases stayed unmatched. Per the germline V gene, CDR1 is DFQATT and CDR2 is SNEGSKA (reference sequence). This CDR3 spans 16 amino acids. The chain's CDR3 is CSARDPGGRWTDTQYF. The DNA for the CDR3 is TGCAGTGCTAGAGATCCGGGGGGGCGGTGGACAGATACGCAGTATTTT.

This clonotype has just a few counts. The CDR3 spells CASSKVAGMKETQYF. In nucleotides, the CDR3 is TGTGCCAGCAGCAAAGTTGCAGGAATGAAGGAGACCCAGTACTTC. The genes are TRBV21-1 and TRBJ2-5. TRBV21-1 is termed a pseudogene. CDR3 length equals 15 residues.

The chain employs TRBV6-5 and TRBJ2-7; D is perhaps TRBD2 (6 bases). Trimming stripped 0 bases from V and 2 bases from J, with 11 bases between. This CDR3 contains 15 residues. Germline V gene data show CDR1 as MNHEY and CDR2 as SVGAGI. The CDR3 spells CASSYSIAGTYEQYF. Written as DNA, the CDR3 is TGTGCCAGCAGTTACTCGATTGCGGGGACCTACGAGCAGTACTTC.

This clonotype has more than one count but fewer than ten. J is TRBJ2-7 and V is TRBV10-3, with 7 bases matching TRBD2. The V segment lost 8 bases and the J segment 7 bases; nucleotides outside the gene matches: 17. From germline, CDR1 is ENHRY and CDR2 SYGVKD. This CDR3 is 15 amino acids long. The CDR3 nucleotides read TGTGCCATCTCCTCCACCGAGGGAGGGCAGAGAGAGCAGTACTTC. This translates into CAISSTEGGQREQYF.

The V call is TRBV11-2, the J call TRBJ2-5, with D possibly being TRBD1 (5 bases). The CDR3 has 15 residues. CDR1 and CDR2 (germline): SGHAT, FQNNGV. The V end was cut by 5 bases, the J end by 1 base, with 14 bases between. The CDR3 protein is CASSTRQPSQETQYF. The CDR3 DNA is TGTGCCAGCAGCACTCGACAGCCCTCCCAAGAGACCCAGTACTTC.

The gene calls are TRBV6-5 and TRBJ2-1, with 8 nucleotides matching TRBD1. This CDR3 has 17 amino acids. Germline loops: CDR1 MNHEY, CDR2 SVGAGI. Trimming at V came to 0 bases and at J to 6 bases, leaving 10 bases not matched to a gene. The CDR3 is CASSYSIGTGKGNEQFF. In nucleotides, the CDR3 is TGTGCCAGCAGTTACTCGATCGGGACAGGAAAAGGCAATGAGCAGTTCTTC.

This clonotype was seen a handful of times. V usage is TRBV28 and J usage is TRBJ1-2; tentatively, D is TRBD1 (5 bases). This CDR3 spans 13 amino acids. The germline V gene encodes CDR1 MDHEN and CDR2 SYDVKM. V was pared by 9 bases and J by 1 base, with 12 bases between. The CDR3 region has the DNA TGTGCCAGTCAGGGTGGCCTTAACTATGGCTACACCTTC. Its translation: CASQGGLNYGYTF.

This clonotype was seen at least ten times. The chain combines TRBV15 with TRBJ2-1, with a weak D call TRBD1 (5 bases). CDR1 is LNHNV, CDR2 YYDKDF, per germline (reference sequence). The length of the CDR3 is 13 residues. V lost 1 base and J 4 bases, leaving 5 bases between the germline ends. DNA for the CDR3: TGTGCCACCAGCAGAGGGACATACAATGAGCAGTTCTTC. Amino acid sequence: CATSRGTYNEQFF.

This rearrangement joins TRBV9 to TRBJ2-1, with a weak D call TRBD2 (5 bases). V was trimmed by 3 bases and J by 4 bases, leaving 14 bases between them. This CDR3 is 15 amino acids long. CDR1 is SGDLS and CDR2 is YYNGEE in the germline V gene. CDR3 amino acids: CASSDSRGSYNEQFF. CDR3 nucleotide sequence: TGTGCCAGCAGCGATTCCCGGGGATCTTACAATGAGCAGTTCTTC.

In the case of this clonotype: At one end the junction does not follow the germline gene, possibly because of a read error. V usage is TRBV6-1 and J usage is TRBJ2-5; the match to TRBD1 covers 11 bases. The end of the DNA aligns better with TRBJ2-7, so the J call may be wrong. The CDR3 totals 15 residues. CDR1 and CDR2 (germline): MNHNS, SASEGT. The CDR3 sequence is CASSQAGTGGIEQYF. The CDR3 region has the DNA TGTGCCAGCAGTCAAGCCGGGACAGGGGGTATCGAGCAGTACTTC.

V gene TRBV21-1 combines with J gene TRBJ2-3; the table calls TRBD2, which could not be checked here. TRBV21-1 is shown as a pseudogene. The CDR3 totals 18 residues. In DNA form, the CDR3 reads TGTGCCAGCAGCAAAGCCGGTTCTAGCGGGGGGAGCACAGATACGCAGTATTTT. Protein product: CASSKAGSSGGSTDTQYF.

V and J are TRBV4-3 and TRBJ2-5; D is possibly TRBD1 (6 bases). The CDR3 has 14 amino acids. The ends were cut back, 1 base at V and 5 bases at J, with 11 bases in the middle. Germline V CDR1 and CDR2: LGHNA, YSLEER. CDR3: CASSQVRGWETQYF. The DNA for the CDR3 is TGCGCCAGCAGCCAAGTCAGGGGTTGGGAGACCCAGTACTTC.

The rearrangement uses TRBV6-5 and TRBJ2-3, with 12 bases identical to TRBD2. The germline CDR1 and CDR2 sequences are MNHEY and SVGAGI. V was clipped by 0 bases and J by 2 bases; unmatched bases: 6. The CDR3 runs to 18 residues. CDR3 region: CASSYSKSSGGATDTQYF. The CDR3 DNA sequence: TGTGCCAGCAGTTACTCGAAGTCTAGCGGGGGGGCCACAGATACGCAGTATTTT.

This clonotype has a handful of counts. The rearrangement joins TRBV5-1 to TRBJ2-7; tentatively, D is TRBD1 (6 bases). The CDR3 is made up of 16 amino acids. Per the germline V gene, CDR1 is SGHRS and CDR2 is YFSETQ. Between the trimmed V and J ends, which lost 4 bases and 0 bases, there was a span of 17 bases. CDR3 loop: CASSLGQLLYSYEQYF. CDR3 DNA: TGCGCCAGCAGCCTCGGACAGCTTCTATACTCCTACGAGCAGTACTTC.

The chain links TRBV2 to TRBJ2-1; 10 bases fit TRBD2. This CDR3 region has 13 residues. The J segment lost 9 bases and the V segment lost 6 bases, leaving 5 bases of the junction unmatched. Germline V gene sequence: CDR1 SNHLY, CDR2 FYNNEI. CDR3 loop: CASSGSGGVEQFF. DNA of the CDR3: TGTGCCAGCAGCGGAAGCGGGGGGGTTGAGCAGTTCTTC.

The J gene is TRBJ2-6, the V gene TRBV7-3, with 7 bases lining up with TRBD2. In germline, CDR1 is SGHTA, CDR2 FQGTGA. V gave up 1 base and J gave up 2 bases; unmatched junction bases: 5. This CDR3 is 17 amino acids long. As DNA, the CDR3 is TGTGCCAGCAGCTTAATTTGGCGGGGGACTGGGGCCAACGTCCTGACTTTC. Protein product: CASSLIWRGTGANVLTF.

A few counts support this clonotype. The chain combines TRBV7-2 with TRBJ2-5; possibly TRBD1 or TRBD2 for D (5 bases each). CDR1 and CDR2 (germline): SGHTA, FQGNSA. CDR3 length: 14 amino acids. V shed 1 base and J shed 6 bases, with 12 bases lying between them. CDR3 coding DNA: TGTGCCAGCAGCTTAGAAGCTGGGGGAAAGACCCAGTACTTC. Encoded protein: CASSLEAGGKTQYF.